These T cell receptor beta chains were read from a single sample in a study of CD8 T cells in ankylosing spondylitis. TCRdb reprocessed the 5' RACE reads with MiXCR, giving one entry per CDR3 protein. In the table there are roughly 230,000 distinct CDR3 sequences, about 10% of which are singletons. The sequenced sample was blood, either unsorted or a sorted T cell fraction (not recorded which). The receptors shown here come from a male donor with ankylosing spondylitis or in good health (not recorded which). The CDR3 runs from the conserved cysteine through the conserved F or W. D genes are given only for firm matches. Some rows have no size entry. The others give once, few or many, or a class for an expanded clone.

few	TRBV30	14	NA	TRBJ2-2	TGTGCCTGGAGTTTAGACGGCCGAACCGGGGAGCTGTTTTTT	CAWSLDGRTGELFF
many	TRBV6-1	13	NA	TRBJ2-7	TGTGCCAGCAGCCGTGGACAGTACTACGAGCAGTACTTC	CASSRGQYYEQYF
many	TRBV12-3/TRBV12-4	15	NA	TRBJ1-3	TGTGCCAGCAGGCGATCGACGGGCTCTGGAAACACCATATATTTT	CASRRSTGSGNTIYF
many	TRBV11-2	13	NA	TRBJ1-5	TGTGCCAGCAGCTTAGATGGATTACAGCCCCAGCATTTT	CASSLDGLQPQHF
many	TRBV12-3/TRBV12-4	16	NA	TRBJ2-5	TGTGCCAGCAGTTTAAGAGGCGGGGAGACGAGAGAGACCCAGTACTTC	CASSLRGGETRETQYF
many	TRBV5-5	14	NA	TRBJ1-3	TGTGCCAGCAGCTTGGGACCCTCTGGAAACACCATATATTTT	CASSLGPSGNTIYF
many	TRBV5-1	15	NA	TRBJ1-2	TGCGCCAGCAGCTTGGTGGGGTTCGACGTCGATGGCTACACCTTC	CASSLVGFDVDGYTF
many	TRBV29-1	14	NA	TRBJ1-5	TGCAGCGTTGTGGAACAGGCCTCTAATCAGCCCCAGCATTTT	CSVVEQASNQPQHF
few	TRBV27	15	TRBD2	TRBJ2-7	TGTGCCAGCAAACACGAACGGGGAGGGCCCCACGAGCAGTACTTC	CASKHERGGPHEQYF
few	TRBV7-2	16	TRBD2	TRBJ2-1	TGTGCCAGCAGCTTAGGGGGAGGGGTTCTACACAATGAGCAGTTCTTC	CASSLGGGVLHNEQFF
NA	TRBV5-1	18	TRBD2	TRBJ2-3	TGCGCCAGCAGCGGCGGACTAGCGGGAGTGGCTAGCACAGATACGCAGTATTTT	CASSGGLAGVASTDTQYF
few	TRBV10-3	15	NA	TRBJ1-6	TGTGCCATCAGGGAGGAACAGACCTATAATTCACCCCTCCACTTT	CAIREEQTYNSPLHF
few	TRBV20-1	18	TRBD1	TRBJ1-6	TGCAGTGCTAGAGATCGGTTAACCCGGACAGGCGATAATTCACCCCTCCACTTT	CSARDRLTRTGDNSPLHF
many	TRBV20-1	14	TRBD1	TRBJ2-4	TGCAGTGCAAAGGGACAGGGTCGAGGAAACATTCAGTACTTC	CSAKGQGRGNIQYF
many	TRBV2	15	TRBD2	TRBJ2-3	TGTGCCAGCAGAGACCCTGGCGGGAGTAGAGATACGCAGTATTTT	CASRDPGGSRDTQYF
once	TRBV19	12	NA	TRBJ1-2	TGTGCCAGTAGTATGAGGACCCATGGCTACACCTTC	CASSMRTHGYTF
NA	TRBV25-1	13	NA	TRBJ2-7	TGTGCCAGCAGTCAGGGGACCACCTGCGAGCAGTACTTC	CASSQGTTCEQYF
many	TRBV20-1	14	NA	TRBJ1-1	TGCAGTGCTAGAGGGGGAGGGGGGGAGTTTGAAGCTTTCTTT	CSARGGGGEFEAFF
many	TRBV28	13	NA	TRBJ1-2	TGTGCCAGCAGTTCCGGGACCGCTTATCGCTACACCTTC	CASSSGTAYRYTF
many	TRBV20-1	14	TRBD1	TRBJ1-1	TGCAGTGCTAGTAGAGGCAGGGGGCGGTGGGAAGCTTTCTTT	CSASRGRGRWEAFF
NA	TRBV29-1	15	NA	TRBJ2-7	TGCAGCGTCCTAGGCACCTCAACCGGCTCCTACGAGCAGTACTTC	CSVLGTSTGSYEQYF
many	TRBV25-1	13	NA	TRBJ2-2	TGTGCCAGCGAAAGGAGGGGAACCGGGGAGCTGTTTTTT	CASERRGTGELFF
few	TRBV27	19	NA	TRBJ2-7	TGTGCCAGCAGTTTATCGGGAGGAAGGACAGTAACCGCGGCCTACGAGCAGTACTTC	CASSLSGGRTVTAAYEQYF
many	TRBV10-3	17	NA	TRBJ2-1	TGTGCCATCAGCCTGGGCAGGCAGGAACGCTCCTACAATGAGCAGTTCTTC	CAISLGRQERSYNEQFF
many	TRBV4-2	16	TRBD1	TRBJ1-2	TGTGCCAGCAGCCAAGATTTAGGCCAGGGGGGTAATGGCTACACCTTC	CASSQDLGQGGNGYTF
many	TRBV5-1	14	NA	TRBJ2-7	TGCGCCAGCAGCTTGCGCGCAGGATCCTACGAGCAGTACTTC	CASSLRAGSYEQYF
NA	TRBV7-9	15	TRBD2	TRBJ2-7	TGTGCCAGCAGCCAAAACCGGACTAGCAGATACGAGCAGTACTTC	CASSQNRTSRYEQYF
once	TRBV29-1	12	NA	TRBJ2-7	TGCAGCGTTGAAGGTCGGTACGGAGAACCCCGTTTC	CSVEGRYGEPRF
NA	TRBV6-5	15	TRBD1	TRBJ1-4	TGTGCCAGCAGTTACTCCGACAGGGGTAATGAAAAACTGTTTTTT	CASSYSDRGNEKLFF
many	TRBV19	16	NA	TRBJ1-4	TGTGCCAGTAGTGCCTTCACCGGGCCCGGCGGGGGGAAACTGTTTTTT	CASSAFTGPGGGKLFF
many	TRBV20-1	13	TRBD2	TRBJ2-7	TGCAGTGCCCCACGAGGACTAGCCTACGAGCAGTACTTC	CSAPRGLAYEQYF
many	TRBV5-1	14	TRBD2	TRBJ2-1	TGCGCCAGCAGCTTGGACGGACTAGGCATTGAGCAGTTCTTC	CASSLDGLGIEQFF
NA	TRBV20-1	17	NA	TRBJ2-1	TGCAGTGCTAGAGATCTTTCTGGGAGGTTGCCTTACAATGAGCAGTTCTTC	CSARDLSGRLPYNEQFF
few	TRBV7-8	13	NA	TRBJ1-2	TGTGCCAGCAGCCCTATACGGGGGACCGGCTACACCTTC	CASSPIRGTGYTF
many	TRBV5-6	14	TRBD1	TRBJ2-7	TGTGCCAGCAGCTTCCTCGACAGGGCTTACGAGCAGTACTTC	CASSFLDRAYEQYF
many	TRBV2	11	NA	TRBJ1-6	TGTGCCAGCCAAGGAAATTCACCCCTCCACTTT	CASQGNSPLHF
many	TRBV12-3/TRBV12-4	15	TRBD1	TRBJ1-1	TGTGCCAGCAGTGTCACAGGGGGATATGACACTGAAGCTTTCTTT	CASSVTGGYDTEAFF
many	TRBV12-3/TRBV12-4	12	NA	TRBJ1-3	TGTGCCAGCAGAGACAGTGGAAACACCATATATTTT	CASRDSGNTIYF
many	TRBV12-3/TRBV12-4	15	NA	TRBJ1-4	TGTGCCAGCTCCCTGGGGGGTGGTGGTAATGAAAAACTGTTTTTT	CASSLGGGGNEKLFF
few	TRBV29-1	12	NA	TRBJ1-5	TGCAGCGTTGGGTCGAGCAATCAGCCCCAGCATTTT	CSVGSSNQPQHF